The 2 T cell receptor beta chains below were found in one sample sequenced in a study of T cells in Graves' hyperthyroidism and ophthalmopathy. Amplification targeted TCR beta CDR3 regions from RNA transcripts. When the TCR CDR3 underwent first-round RT-PCR, the HTBI primer set was used. TCRdb re-derived calls from the multiplex PCR reads in MiXCR, one entry per CDR3 protein. The sample consists of 560,000 or so distinct CDR3 sequences, under 60% of them appearing once. Sequenced sample: peripheral blood or thyroid tissue (not recorded which). Receptors originate from a woman aged 18-35 years with Graves' hyperthyroidism.

The chain couples TRBV5-1 to TRBJ1-1; TRBD1 matches at 7 bases. The J segment lost 0 bases and the V segment lost 6 bases, leaving 5 bases of the junction unmatched. The CDR3 is 14 residues long. Germline CDR1 and CDR2: SGHRS and YFSETQ. The CDR3 sequence is CASNTGDMNTEAFF. The CDR3 DNA reads as TGCGCCAGCAACACAGGGGATATGAACACTGAAGCTTTCTTT.

The gene calls are TRBV10-3 and TRBJ2-2; perhaps D is TRBD1 or TRBD2 (5 bases each). Deletions cut 2 bases from V and 7 bases from J, with 5 bases between. CDR1 is ENHRY, CDR2 SYGVKD, per germline. The CDR3 length is 12 residues. The CDR3 region is CAISEGGGELFF. CDR3 coding DNA: TGTGCCATCAGTGAGGGGGGCGGGGAGCTGTTTTTT.